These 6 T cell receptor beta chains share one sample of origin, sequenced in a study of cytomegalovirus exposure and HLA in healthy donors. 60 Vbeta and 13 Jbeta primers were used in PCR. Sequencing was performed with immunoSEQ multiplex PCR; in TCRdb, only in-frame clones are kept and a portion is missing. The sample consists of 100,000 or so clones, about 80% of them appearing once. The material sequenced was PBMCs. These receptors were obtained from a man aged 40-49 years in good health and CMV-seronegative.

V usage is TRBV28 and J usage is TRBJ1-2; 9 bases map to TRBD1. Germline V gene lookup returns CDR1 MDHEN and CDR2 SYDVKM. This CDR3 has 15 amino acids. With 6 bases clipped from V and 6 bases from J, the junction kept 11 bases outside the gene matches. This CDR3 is CASRPPGQGVDGYTF. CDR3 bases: TGTGCCAGCAGACCTCCGGGACAGGGAGTGGATGGCTACACCTTC.

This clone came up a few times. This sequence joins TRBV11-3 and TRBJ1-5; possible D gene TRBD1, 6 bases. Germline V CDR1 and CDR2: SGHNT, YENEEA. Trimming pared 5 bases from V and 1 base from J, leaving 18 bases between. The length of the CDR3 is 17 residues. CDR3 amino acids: CASSPEAGGLSNQPQHF. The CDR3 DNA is TGTGCCAGCAGCCCTGAAGCTGGGGGCTTAAGCAATCAGCCCCAGCATTTT.

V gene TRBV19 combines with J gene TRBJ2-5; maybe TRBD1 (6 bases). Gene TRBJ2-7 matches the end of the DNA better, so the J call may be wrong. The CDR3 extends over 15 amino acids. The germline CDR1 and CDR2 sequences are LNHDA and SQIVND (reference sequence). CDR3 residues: CASSMAGASSYEQYF. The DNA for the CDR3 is TGTGCCAGTAGTATGGCAGGGGCTAGCTCCTACGAGCAGTACTTC.

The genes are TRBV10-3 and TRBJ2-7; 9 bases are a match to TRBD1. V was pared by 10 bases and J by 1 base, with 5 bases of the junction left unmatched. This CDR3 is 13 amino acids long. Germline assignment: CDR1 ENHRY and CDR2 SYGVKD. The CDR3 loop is CATRTGESYEQYV. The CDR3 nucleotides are TGTGCCACCCGGACAGGGGAATCCTACGAGCAGTACGTC.

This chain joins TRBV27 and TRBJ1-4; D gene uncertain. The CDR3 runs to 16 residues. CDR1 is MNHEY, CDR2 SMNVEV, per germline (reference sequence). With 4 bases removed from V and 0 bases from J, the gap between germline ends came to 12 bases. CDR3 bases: TGTGCCAGCAGTTCCAGCCGGGGAGCAACTAATGAAAAACTGTTTTTT. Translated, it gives CASSSSRGATNEKLFF.

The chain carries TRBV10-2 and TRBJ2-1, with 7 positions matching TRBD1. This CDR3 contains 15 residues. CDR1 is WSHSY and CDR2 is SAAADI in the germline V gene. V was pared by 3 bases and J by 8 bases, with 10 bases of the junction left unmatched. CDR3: CASSDWTGSYYEQFF. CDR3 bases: TGCGCCAGCAGTGACTGGACAGGTTCCTATTATGAGCAGTTCTTC.